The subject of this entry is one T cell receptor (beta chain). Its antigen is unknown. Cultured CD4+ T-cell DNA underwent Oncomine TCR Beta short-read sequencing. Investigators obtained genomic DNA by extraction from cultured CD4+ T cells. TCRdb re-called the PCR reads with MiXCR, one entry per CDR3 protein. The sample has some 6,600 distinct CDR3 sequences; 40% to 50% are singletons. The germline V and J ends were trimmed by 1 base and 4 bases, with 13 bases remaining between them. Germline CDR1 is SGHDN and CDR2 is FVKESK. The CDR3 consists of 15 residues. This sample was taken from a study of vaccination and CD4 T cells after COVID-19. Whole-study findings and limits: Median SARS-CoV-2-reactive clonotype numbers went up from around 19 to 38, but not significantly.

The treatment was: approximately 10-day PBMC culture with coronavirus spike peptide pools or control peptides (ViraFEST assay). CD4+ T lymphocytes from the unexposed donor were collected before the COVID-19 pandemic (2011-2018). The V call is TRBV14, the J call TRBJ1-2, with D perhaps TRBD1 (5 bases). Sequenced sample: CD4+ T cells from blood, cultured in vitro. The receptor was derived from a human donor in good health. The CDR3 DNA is TGTGCCAGCAGCCAAGCGGGGAGTGGGGGCTATGGCTACACCTTC. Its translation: CASSQAGSGGYGYTF.